This T cell receptor beta chain originates from a study of blood T cell repertoires in COVID-19. Study summary: From T cells, B-cell-depleted T cells, or PBMCs came the material, which was cDNA or gDNA.

Profiling relied on immunoSEQ multiplex PCR, and the TCRdb table lists in-frame clones only, not all of them. The sample includes 65,000 to 80,000 clones, around 87% seen only once; the top ten take 6.5% to 9.5%. V dropped 8 bases and J dropped 5; count of bases not matched to a gene: 7. CDR1 and CDR2 from the germline V gene are MNHEY and SVGAGI. The length of the CDR3 is 13 residues. The rearrangement joins TRBV6-5 to TRBJ1-1; TRBD1 matches 8 bases. Input material: peripheral blood. The sequence was obtained from a middle-aged man with active COVID-19. CDR3 residues: CASLQGVGTEAFF. The CDR3 DNA is TGTGCCAGCCTACAGGGGGTAGGTACTGAAGCTTTCTTT.